Presented here are 9 T cell receptor beta chains from one specimen sequenced in a study of blood T cell repertoires in COVID-19. The protocol was immunoSEQ multiplex PCR, while the TCRdb copy is restricted to in-frame clones and leaves out a portion. Of 150,000 to 200,000 clones detected, roughly 77% appear once; the ten largest clones hold about 15%. Material: PBMCs or T cells enriched from blood (not recorded which). The receptors were sampled from a woman aged 45 to 65 with acute COVID-19.

The chain combines TRBV19 with TRBJ2-1, with 10 positions matching TRBD1. The CDR3 contains 16 residues. J gave up 4 bases and V 7 bases, and 10 bases lay outside the gene matches. Germline-derived CDR1 and CDR2 are LNHDA and SQIVND (reference sequence). As DNA, the CDR3 is TGTGCCAGTACCCCCGAACGGGGACAGGGGTACAATGAGCAGTTCTTC. Amino acids: CASTPERGQGYNEQFF.

This chain uses TRBV7-2 with TRBJ2-7; possibly TRBD2 for D (7 bases). Germline V lookup: CDR1 SGHTA, CDR2 FQGNSA. This CDR3 has 15 residues. V lost 0 bases to trimming and J lost 5 bases, with 14 bases between them. The DNA for the CDR3 is TGTGCCAGCAGCTTAGCGGGGGGGGCTATCCACGAGCAGTACGTC. Translating gives CASSLAGGAIHEQYV.

The chain joins TRBV5-1 to TRBJ1-4; 8 positions agree with TRBD1. Germline CDR1 and CDR2: SGHRS and YFSETQ. The V and J ends lost 3 bases and 4 bases, in that order; junction bases with no gene match: 11. The CDR3 contains 17 residues. DNA for the CDR3: TGCGCCAGCAGCTCCCGACCGCTCGGACAGGGTAATGAAAAACTGTTTTTT. As protein: CASSSRPLGQGNEKLFF.

The V call is TRBV7-3, the J call TRBJ1-2; 7 positions agree with TRBD1. V was pared by 5 bases and J by 1 base, with 7 bases of the junction left unmatched. Per germline, CDR1 SGHTA and CDR2 FQGTGA. The CDR3 totals 15 residues. The CDR3 region is CASSDTGADNYGYTF. The CDR3 DNA reads TGTGCCAGCAGCGACACAGGGGCCGATAACTATGGCTACACCTTC.

CDR3 in DNA: TGTGCCAGCAGCTTTAACAGGGCCCCGTACCAAGAGACCCAGTACTTC. This sequence encodes CASSFNRAPYQETQYF. The rearrangement links TRBV11-2 to TRBJ2-5; a possible D gene is TRBD1 (6 bases). CDR3 length: 16 amino acids. The V and J ends lost 3 bases and 0 bases respectively, with 14 bases between them. Germline V CDR1 and CDR2: SGHAT, FQNNGV.

V is TRBV9 and J is TRBJ2-3; 7 bases map to TRBD2. J gave up 11 bases and V 4 bases, and 13 bases lay outside the gene matches. Looked up from germline, CDR1 is SGDLS and CDR2 is YYNGEE. The length of the CDR3 is 14 residues. DNA for the CDR3: TGTGCCAGCAGCAGAGTTGGGGGGGAGGTAGGGCAGTATTTT. Amino acids: CASSRVGGEVGQYF. Full variable domain (remainder filled in from reference TRBV9 and TRBJ2-3): DSGVTQTPKHLITATGQRVTLRCSPRSGDLSVYWYQQSLDQGLQFLIQYYNGEERAKGNILERFSAQQFPDLHSELNLSSLELGDSALYFCASSRVGGEVGQYFGPGTRLTVL.

The chain couples TRBV29-1 to TRBJ1-2, with 11 bases that match TRBD1. The CDR3 is made up of 14 amino acids. V shed 4 bases, J shed 8 bases, and the junction held 9 bases outside the gene matches. Germline CDR1 and CDR2: SQVTM and ANQGSEA. This CDR3 is CSVGPQGQGGGYTF. CDR3 in DNA: TGCAGCGTTGGGCCCCAGGGACAGGGGGGCGGCTACACCTTC.

V is TRBV27 and J is TRBJ1-4; D not certain. The CDR3 contains 14 residues. V was shortened by 6 bases and J by 4 bases, with 12 bases between the two germline ends. Germline lookup yields CDR1 MNHEY and CDR2 SMNVEV (reference sequence). This CDR3 is CASSPRPNNEKLFF. CDR3 nucleotides: TGTGCCAGCAGCCCTAGACCGAATAATGAAAAACTGTTTTTT. Combining the CDR3 with reference TRBV27 and TRBJ1-4 gives the whole variable domain EAQVTQNPRYLITVTGKKLTVTCSQNMNHEYMSWYRQDPGLGLRQIYYSMNVEVTDKGDVPEGYKVSRKEKRNFPLILESPSPNQTSLYFCASSPRPNNEKLFFGSGTQLSVL.

The V call is TRBV7-8, the J call TRBJ1-1; no clear D gene. Trimming cost V 5 bases and J 1 base, with 17 bases left between them. Germline values: CDR1 SGHVS, CDR2 FQNEAQ. The CDR3 runs to 16 residues. Here the CDR3 reads CASSPGSFSTNTEAFF. The CDR3 nucleotides read TGTGCCAGCAGCCCCGGGAGCTTTAGTACGAACACTGAAGCTTTCTTT.